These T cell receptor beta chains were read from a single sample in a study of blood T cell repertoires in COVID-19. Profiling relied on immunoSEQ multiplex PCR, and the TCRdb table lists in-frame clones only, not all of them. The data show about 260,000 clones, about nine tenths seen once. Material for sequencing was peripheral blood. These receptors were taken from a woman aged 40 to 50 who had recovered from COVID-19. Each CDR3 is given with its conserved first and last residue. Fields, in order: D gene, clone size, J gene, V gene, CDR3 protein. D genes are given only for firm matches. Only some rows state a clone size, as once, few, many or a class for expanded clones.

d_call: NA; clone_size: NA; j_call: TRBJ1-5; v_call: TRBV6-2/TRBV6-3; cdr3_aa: CASSYSGARNQPQHF
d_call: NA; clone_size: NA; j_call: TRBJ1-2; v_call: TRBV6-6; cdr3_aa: CASSYSESNYGYTF
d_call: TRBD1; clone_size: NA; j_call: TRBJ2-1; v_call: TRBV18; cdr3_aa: CASSLSTGSYNEQFF
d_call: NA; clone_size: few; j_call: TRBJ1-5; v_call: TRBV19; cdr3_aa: CATGGGYRNQPQHF
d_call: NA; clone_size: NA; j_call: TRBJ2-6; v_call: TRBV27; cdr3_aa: CASSFRSGSGANVLTF
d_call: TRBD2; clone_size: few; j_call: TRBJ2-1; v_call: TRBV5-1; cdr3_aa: CASRTSGSYNEQFF
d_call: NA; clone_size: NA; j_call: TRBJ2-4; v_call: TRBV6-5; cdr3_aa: CASRLGGAGNIQYF
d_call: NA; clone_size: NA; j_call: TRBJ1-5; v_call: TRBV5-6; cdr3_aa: CASSSFQRTEYSNQPQHF
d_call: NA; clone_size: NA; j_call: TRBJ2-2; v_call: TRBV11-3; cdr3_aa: CASSPGLGLRTGELFF
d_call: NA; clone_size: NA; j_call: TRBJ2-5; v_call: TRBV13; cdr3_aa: CASSSSMRETQYF
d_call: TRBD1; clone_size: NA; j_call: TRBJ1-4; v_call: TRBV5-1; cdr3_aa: CASSADRGTATNEKLFF
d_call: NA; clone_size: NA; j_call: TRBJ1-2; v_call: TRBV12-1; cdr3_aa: CASSFSVEGPGQSRDGYTF
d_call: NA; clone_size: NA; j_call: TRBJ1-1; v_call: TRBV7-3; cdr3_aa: CASSLIGGAAGTEAFF
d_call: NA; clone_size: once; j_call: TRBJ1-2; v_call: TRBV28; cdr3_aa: CASSSLQGLYGYTF
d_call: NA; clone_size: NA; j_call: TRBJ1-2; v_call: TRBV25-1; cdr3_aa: CASSDYTANYGYTF
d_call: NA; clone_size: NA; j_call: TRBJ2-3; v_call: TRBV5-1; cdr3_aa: CASSLVQGPDTQYF
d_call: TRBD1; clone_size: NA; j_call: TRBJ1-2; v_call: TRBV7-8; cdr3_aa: CASSGQGYGYTF
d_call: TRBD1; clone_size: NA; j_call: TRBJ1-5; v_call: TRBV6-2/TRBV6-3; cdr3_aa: CASSQGVVGNQPQHF
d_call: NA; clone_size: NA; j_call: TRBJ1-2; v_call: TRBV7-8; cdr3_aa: CASSLGGVSHGYTF
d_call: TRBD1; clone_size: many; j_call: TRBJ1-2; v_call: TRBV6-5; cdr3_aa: CASSKDREWNYGYTF
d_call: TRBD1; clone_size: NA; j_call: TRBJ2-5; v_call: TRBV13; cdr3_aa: CASSTRTGQGETQYF
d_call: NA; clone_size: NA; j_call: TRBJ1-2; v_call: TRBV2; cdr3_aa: CASRPGGPRGGYTF
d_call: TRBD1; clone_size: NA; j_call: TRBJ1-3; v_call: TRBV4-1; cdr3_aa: CASSLDRFGNTIYF
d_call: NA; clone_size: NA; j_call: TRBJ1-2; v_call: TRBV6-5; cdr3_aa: CASSYSPGVSGGYTF
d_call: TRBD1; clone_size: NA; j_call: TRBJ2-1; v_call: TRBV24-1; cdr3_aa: CATSEGTGGTDNEQFF
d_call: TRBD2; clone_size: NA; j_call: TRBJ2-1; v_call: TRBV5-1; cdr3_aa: CASSWTSGGSNEQFF
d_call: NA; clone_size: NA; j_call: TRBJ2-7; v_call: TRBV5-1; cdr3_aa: CASSPTPDSSYEQYF
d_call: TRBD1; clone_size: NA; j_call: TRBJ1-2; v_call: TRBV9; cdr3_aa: CASSVGQGSGYTF
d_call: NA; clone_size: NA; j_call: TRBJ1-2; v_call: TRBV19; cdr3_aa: CASSIDRPGSNYGYTF